This passage covers 10 T cell receptor beta chains from one sample sequenced in a study of blood T cell repertoires in COVID-19. The method was immunoSEQ multiplex PCR; TCRdb's version includes in-frame clones alone and lacks a portion of them. The sample has 150,000 to 250,000 clones, roughly 87% seen once. The specimen was PBMCs or T cells enriched from blood (not recorded which). These receptors were collected from a woman in her twenties or thirties who had recovered from COVID-19.

The chain couples TRBV6-4 to TRBJ1-1; D is unclear. Germline CDR1 MRHNA, CDR2 SNTAGT. The CDR3 consists of 13 residues. The V end lost 3 bases, the J end lost 4 bases, and 9 bases lay between the germline ends. CDR3 region: CASSEGSGTEAFF. The CDR3 DNA follows: TGTGCCAGCAGTGAAGGTTCGGGCACTGAAGCTTTCTTT.

V is TRBV10-3 and J is TRBJ1-2; possible D gene TRBD1, 6 bases. Germline V gives CDR1 ENHRY, CDR2 SYGVKD. This CDR3 contains 14 residues. V dropped 4 bases and J dropped 6 bases, with 15 bases sitting between them. DNA of the CDR3: TGTGCCATCAGTGGGCGGGGGGCGCAGGATGGCTACACCTTC. Residues: CAISGRGAQDGYTF.

This chain joins TRBV27 and TRBJ1-6; no clear D. CDR3 size: 15 residues. Per germline, CDR1 MNHEY and CDR2 SMNVEV (reference sequence). Trimming cost V 3 bases and J 0 bases, with 6 bases left between them. The CDR3 sequence is CASSFRDSYNSPLHF. The CDR3 DNA is TGTGCCAGCAGTTTTCGGGACTCCTATAATTCACCCCTCCACTTT.

The V and J genes are TRBV12-5 and TRBJ2-2; D uncertain. Germline V lookup: CDR1 LGHNT, CDR2 FRNRAP. Trimming removed 7 bases at V and 1 base at J, with 4 bases between. The CDR3 runs 12 residues. DNA of the CDR3: TGTGCTAGTGCCTGGAACACCGGGGAGCTGTTTTTT. It yields the protein CASAWNTGELFF.

The chain is built from TRBV11-2 and TRBJ2-2; D not certain. V was trimmed by 5 bases and J by 2 bases, leaving 12 bases between them. There are 15 residues in the CDR3. In germline, CDR1 is SGHAT, CDR2 FQNNGV. In DNA form, the CDR3 reads TGTGCCAGCAGCCGTCTGCTAAGTAACACCGGGGAGCTGTTTTTT. It yields the protein CASSRLLSNTGELFF. The full variable domain, its missing parts supplied by reference TRBV11-2 and TRBJ2-2, is EAGVAQSPRYKIIEKRQSVAFWCNPISGHATLYWYQQILGQGPKLLIQFQNNGVVDDSQLPKDRFSAERLKGVDSTLKIQPAKLEDSAVYLCASSRLLSNTGELFFGEGSRLTVL.

This rearrangement joins TRBV19 to TRBJ1-5; TRBD1 agrees at 10 bases. The CDR3 consists of 14 residues. CDR1 and CDR2 from the germline V gene are LNHDA and SQIVND (reference sequence). V shed 7 bases, J shed 4 bases, and the junction held 4 bases outside the gene matches. CDR3 nucleotide sequence: TGTGCCAGTACCAGGACAGGGGGAAATCAGCCCCAGCATTTT. Protein: CASTRTGGNQPQHF.

The chain links TRBV7-8 to TRBJ1-6; TRBD1 agrees at 10 bases. The ends lost 5 bases at V and 7 bases at J; junction bases unmatched: 11. Germline V gene data show CDR1 as SGHVS and CDR2 as FQNEAQ. CDR3 length: 17 amino acids. The CDR3 here is CASSPRRDRGINSPLHF. The CDR3 DNA sequence: TGTGCCAGCAGCCCCAGGCGGGACAGGGGAATAAATTCACCCCTCCACTTT.

CDR3 sequence: CASSLQGIEGYTF. In nucleotides, the CDR3 is TGTGCCAGCAGCCTACAGGGAATCGAGGGCTACACCTTC. The V call is TRBV7-9, the J call TRBJ1-2; TRBD1 is a possible D gene (6 bases). V dropped 5 bases and J dropped 8 bases, with 15 bases sitting between them. This CDR3 region has 13 residues. CDR1 and CDR2 (germline): SEHNR, FQNEAQ (reference sequence).

A single count supports this clone. This sequence joins TRBV3-1 (or the pseudogene TRBV3-2) and TRBJ2-3, with TRBD2 matching over 7 bases. The CDR3 has 16 residues. After removal of 5 bases from V and 0 bases from J, the junction contained 8 bases not matched to a gene. The germline gives CDR1 LGHDT, CDR2 YNNKEL (reference sequence). The CDR3 reads CASSALKRGSTDTQYF. The CDR3 DNA reads TGTGCCAGCAGCGCCTTGAAGCGGGGCAGCACAGATACGCAGTATTTT.

The CDR3 nucleotides are TGCGCCAGCAGCTTGGAGGGACAGCCAGACAGGCTGTTCTTC. It specifies CASSLEGQPDRLFF. The chain combines TRBV5-1 with TRBJ2-1, with TRBD1 identical over 7 bases. Germline V gives CDR1 SGHRS, CDR2 YFSETQ. V shed 0 bases, J shed 15 bases, and the junction held 12 bases outside the gene matches. The CDR3 has 14 residues.